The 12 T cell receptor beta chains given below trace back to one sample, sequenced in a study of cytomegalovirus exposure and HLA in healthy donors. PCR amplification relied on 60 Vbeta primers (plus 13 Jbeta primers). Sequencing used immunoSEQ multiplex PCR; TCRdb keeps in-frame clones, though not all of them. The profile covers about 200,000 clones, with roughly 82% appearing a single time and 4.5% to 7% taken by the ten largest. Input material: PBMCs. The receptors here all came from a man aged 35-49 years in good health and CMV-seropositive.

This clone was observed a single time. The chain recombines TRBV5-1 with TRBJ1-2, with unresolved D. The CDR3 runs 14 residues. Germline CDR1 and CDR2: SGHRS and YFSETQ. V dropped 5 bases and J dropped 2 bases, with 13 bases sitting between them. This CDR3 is CASRAEDLNYGYTF. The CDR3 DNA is TGCGCCAGCAGGGCGGAGGACCTCAACTATGGCTACACCTTC.

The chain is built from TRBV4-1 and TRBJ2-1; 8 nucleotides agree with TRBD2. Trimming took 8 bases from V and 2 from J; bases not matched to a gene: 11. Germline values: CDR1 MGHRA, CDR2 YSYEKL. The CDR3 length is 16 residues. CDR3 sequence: CASHHSGSQTYNEQFF. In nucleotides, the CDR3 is TGCGCCAGCCACCACAGCGGGAGCCAAACCTACAATGAGCAGTTCTTC.

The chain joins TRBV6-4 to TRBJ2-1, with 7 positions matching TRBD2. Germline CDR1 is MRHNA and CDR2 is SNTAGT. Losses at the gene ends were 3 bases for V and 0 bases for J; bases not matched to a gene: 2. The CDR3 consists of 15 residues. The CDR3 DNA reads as TGTGCCAGCAGTGAAGGCGGGAGCTCCTACAATGAGCAGTTCTTC. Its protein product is CASSEGGSSYNEQFF.

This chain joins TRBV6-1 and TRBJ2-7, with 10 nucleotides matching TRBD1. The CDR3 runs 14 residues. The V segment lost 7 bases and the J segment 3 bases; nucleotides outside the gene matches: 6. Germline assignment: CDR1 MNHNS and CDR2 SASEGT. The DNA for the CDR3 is TGTGCCAGCAACCTGGGACAGGGGCGCTACGAGCAGTACGTC. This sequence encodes CASNLGQGRYEQYV.

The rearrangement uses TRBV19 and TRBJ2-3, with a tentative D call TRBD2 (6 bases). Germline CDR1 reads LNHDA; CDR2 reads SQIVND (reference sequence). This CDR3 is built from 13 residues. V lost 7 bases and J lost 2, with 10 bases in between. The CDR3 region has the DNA TGTGCCAGTACGAGGGGACTCACAGATACGCAGTATTTT. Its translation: CASTRGLTDTQYF.

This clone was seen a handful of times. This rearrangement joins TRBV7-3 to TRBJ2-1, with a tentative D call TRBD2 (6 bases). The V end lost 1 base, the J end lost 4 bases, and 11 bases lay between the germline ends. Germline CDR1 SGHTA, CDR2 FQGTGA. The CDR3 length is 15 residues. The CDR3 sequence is CASSLNMAGYNEQFF. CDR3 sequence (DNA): TGTGCCAGCAGCTTAAATATGGCGGGGTACAATGAGCAGTTCTTC. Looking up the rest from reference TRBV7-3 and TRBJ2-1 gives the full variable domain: GAGVSQTPSNKVTEKGKYVELRCDPISGHTALYWYRQSLGQGPEFLIYFQGTGAADDSGLPNDRFFAVRPEGSVSTLKIQRTERGDSAVYLCASSLNMAGYNEQFFGPGTRLTVL.

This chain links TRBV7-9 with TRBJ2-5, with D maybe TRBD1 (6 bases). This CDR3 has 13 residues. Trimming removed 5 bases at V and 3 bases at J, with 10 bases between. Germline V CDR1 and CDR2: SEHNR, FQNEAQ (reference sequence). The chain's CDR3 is CASSQRQEETQYF. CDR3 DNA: TGTGCCAGCAGCCAGCGACAGGAAGAGACCCAGTACTTC.

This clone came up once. CDR3 amino acids: CSVVGTGGNIQYF. The CDR3 DNA sequence: TGCAGCGTTGTAGGGACAGGGGGAAACATTCAGTACTTC. The chain employs TRBV29-1 and TRBJ2-4; TRBD1 matches 11 bases. Trimming took 4 bases from V and 6 from J; bases not matched to a gene: 2. CDR3 length: 13 residues. Germline-derived CDR1 and CDR2 are SQVTM and ANQGSEA. The full variable domain, its missing parts supplied by reference TRBV29-1 and TRBJ2-4, is SAVISQKPSRDICQRGTSLTIQCQVDSQVTMMFWYRQQPGQSLTLIATANQGSEATYESGFVIDKFPISRPNLTFSTLTVSNMSPEDSSIYLCSVVGTGGNIQYFGAGTRLSVL.

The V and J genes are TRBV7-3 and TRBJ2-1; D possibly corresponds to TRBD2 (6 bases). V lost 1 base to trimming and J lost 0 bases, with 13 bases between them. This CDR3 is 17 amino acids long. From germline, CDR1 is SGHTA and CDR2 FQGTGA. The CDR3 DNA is TGTGCCAGCAGCTTAAACGTAGCGGTCGACTCCTACAATGAGCAGTTCTTC. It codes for CASSLNVAVDSYNEQFF.

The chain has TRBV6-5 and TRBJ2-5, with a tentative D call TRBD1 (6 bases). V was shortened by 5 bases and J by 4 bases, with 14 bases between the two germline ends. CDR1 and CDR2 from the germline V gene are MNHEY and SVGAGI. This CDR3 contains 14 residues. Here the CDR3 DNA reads TGTGCCAGCAGTCTAGGGGGTGGCACAGAGACCCAGTACTTC. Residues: CASSLGGGTETQYF.

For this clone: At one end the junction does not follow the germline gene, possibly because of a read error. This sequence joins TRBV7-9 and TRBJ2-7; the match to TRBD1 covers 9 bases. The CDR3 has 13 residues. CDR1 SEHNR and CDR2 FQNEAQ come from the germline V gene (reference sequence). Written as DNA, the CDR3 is TGTGCCAGCACCTATGTCCTTCCGGGACAGGGTGGATTC. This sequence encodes CASTYVLPGQGGF.

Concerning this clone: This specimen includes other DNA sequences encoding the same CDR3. CDR3 sequence reads: CSAGGGYNEQFF. The CDR3 nucleotides are TGCAGCGCTGGGGGCGGATACAATGAGCAGTTCTTC. The rearrangement links TRBV29-1 to TRBJ2-1; TRBD1 is a possible D gene (6 bases). The CDR3 loop spans 12 amino acids. CDR1 is SQVTM and CDR2 is ANQGSEA in the germline V gene. With 7 bases removed from V and 4 bases from J, the gap between germline ends came to 11 bases.